Presented here are 21 T cell receptor beta chains from one specimen sequenced in a study of shared clonotypes between healthy human individuals (dated by TCRdb to between 2020 and 2021). The method behind the library was the immunoSEQ multiplex PCR assay. The table was pulled from immuneACCESS by TCRdb, which kept in-frame rearrangements only. Such tables lose some clones; where checked, under half of the loss comes from unresolved V genes, and the rest has no known cause. This sample is represented by about a million clones; roughly 80% of them were singletons. The top ten clones comprise roughly 0.83% of the sample. The sequencing sample was made of memory CD4+ T cells from PBMCs. Sample cell subset or site, as interpreted from the label and publication: CD45RA-negative fraction. These receptor sequences come from a man younger than 35 in good health. Some clones in this sample may be carry-over from other donors' samples.

The J gene is TRBJ1-1, the V gene TRBV5-4; D remains unclear. Trimming cost V 0 bases and J 3 bases, with 12 bases left between them. This CDR3 contains 15 residues. The germline gives CDR1 SGHNT, CDR2 YYREEE (reference sequence). CDR3 loop: CASSLDLNGDTEAFF. The CDR3 DNA reads TGTGCCAGCAGCTTGGACCTAAACGGGGACACTGAAGCTTTCTTT.

CDR3 in amino acids: CASASRVGGGTGELFF. The CDR3 DNA is TGTGCCAGCGCCTCCCGGGTGGGAGGGGGCACCGGGGAGCTGTTTTTT. The chain uses TRBV27 and TRBJ2-2; D is perhaps TRBD2 (7 bases). Germline V CDR1 and CDR2: MNHEY, SMNVEV (reference sequence). The V end was cut by 8 bases, the J end by 4 bases, with 20 bases between. The CDR3 has 16 amino acids.

The chain links TRBV29-1 to TRBJ2-7; 12 bases align to TRBD2. CDR3 size: 15 residues. Germline CDR1 and CDR2: SQVTM and ANQGSEA. The V and J ends lost 4 bases and 4 bases, in that order; junction bases with no gene match: 8. The DNA for the CDR3 is TGCAGCGTTGGGGGACTAGCGGGCCGAATTTACGAGCAGTACTTC. Translated: CSVGGLAGRIYEQYF.

This clone was picked up one time. The V call is TRBV6-6, the J call TRBJ1-1, with 9 bases fitting TRBD1. Germline CDR1 reads MNHNY; CDR2 reads SVGAGI (reference sequence). V was clipped by 6 bases and J by 5 bases; unmatched bases: 7. The CDR3 consists of 14 residues. CDR3 sequence: CASSPDRGRTEAFF. CDR3 DNA sequence: TGTGCCAGCAGCCCAGACAGGGGGAGGACTGAAGCTTTCTTT.

The table lists this clone with a count of one. Since a far larger clone is one base different, this is likely a read error. The V call is TRBV5-4, the J call TRBJ1-2, with 9 nucleotides matching TRBD1. CDR3 length equals 14 residues. J lost 9 bases, V lost 0 bases, and 6 bases had no gene match. Germline V gene sequence: CDR1 SGHNT, CDR2 YYREEE (reference sequence). The CDR3: CASSLDRGQNSYTF. In DNA, the CDR3 is TGTGCCAGCAGCTTGGACAGGGGGCAAAATAGCTACACCTTC.

The chain links TRBV18 to TRBJ2-2; a weak D match, TRBD1 (5 bases). The germline CDR1 and CDR2 sequences are KGHSH and LQKENI. The length of the CDR3 is 14 residues. V was clipped by 3 bases and J by 5 bases, with 10 bases between them. The CDR3 coding sequence is TGTGCCAGCTCACCCGGCAGGGCTACCGGGGAGCTGTTTTTT. Protein sequence: CASSPGRATGELFF.

The gene calls are TRBV28 and TRBJ2-7; 7 positions agree with TRBD1. Germline V gene data show CDR1 as MDHEN and CDR2 as SYDVKM. CDR3 length equals 14 residues. The V segment lost 8 bases and the J segment 5 bases; nucleotides outside the gene matches: 12. The CDR3 here is CASPPRAGGHEQYF. The CDR3 DNA is TGTGCCAGCCCCCCCCGGGCAGGGGGACACGAGCAGTACTTC.

This sequence joins TRBV11-2 and TRBJ2-1; D might be TRBD2 (5 bases). The germline V gene has CDR1 SGHAT and CDR2 FQNNGV. This CDR3 comprises 15 residues. The V end lost 1 base, the J end lost 0 bases, and 7 bases lay between the germline ends. CDR3 loop: CASSLAGISYNEQFF. The CDR3 DNA sequence: TGTGCCAGCAGCTTAGCGGGAATCTCCTACAATGAGCAGTTCTTC.

The chain is built from TRBV9 and TRBJ2-3; a possible D gene is TRBD1 (5 bases). Trimming removed 0 bases from V and 0 bases from J, with 8 bases in between. Germline loops: CDR1 SGDLS, CDR2 YYNGEE. The CDR3 sequence is 15 residues long. DNA of the CDR3: TGTGCCAGCAGCGTAGGACAGATCAGCACAGATACGCAGTATTTT. As protein: CASSVGQISTDTQYF.

This clone was observed a handful of times. The gene calls are TRBV28 and TRBJ1-2, with unresolved D. Germline V lookup: CDR1 MDHEN, CDR2 SYDVKM. The CDR3 sequence is 13 residues long. The V end was cut by 7 bases, the J end by 8 bases, with 17 bases between. CDR3: CASTDRRDGGYTF. CDR3 in DNA: TGTGCCAGCACCGATCGAAGGGATGGCGGCTACACCTTC.

The chain combines TRBV5-5 with TRBJ2-7; D is unresolved. The CDR3 has 13 residues. CDR1 is SGHKS and CDR2 is YYEKEE in the germline V gene (reference sequence). V dropped 2 bases and J dropped 3 bases, with 9 bases sitting between them. CDR3 coding DNA: TGTGCCAGCAGCTTCGTTTGGAACTACGAGCAGTACTTC. Amino acids: CASSFVWNYEQYF.

About this clone itself: A read error may account for a junction end that differs from germline. This sequence joins TRBV5-4 and TRBJ2-3; possibly TRBD2 for D (6 bases). The germline V gene encodes CDR1 SGHNT and CDR2 YYREEE (reference sequence). The CDR3 spans 15 residues. The CDR3 spells CASSLEGSKGDTQYF. For the CDR3, the DNA is TGTGCCAGCAGTTTGGAGGGGAGTAAAGGAGATACGCAGTATTTT.

The chain links TRBV7-9 to TRBJ2-5; D is ambiguous. Trimming shortened V by 3 bases and J by 0 bases, and 8 bases separated the two germline ends. Germline CDR1 is SEHNR and CDR2 is FQNEAQ (reference sequence). This CDR3 is built from 14 residues. CDR3 protein: CASSFSVNQETQYF. In DNA form, the CDR3 reads TGTGCCAGCAGCTTTTCCGTAAACCAAGAGACCCAGTACTTC.

The count of this clone is one. The rearrangement uses TRBV5-1 and TRBJ1-3; TRBD1 matches 7 bases. Losses at the gene ends were 5 bases for V and 2 bases for J; bases not matched to a gene: 7. The CDR3 runs to 15 residues. From germline, CDR1 is SGHRS and CDR2 YFSETQ. The CDR3 loop reads CASSPTGTTGNTIYF. The CDR3 DNA follows: TGCGCCAGCAGTCCGACAGGGACAACTGGAAACACCATATATTTT.

This clone was recorded only once. The chain joins TRBV4-3 to TRBJ2-3; 8 positions agree with TRBD2. This CDR3 comprises 18 residues. Germline lookup yields CDR1 LGHNA and CDR2 YSLEER. V dropped 0 bases and J dropped 2; count of bases not matched to a gene: 10. The CDR3 here is CASSQDASGSSYTDTQYF. CDR3 sequence (DNA): TGCGCCAGCAGCCAAGATGCCAGCGGGAGTTCATACACAGATACGCAGTATTTT.

This chain links TRBV5-1 with TRBJ2-1; 8 bases fit TRBD2. The CDR3 totals 15 residues. V was clipped by 0 bases and J by 7 bases; unmatched bases: 6. CDR1 is SGHRS and CDR2 is YFSETQ in the germline V gene. CDR3 residues: CASSLVGGRSNEQFF. In nucleotides, the CDR3 is TGCGCCAGCAGCTTGGTGGGCGGGAGGAGTAATGAGCAGTTCTTC.

This clone has just one count. The chain has TRBV29-1 and TRBJ2-1; possibly TRBD2 for D (6 bases). CDR1 and CDR2 from the germline V gene are SQVTM and ANQGSEA. This CDR3 comprises 15 residues. V was trimmed by 6 bases and J by 0 bases, leaving 15 bases between them. The DNA of the CDR3 is TGCAGCGTCGGGACTTTGCTCATCTCCTACAATGAGCAGTTCTTC. This sequence encodes CSVGTLLISYNEQFF.

The gene calls are TRBV25-1 and TRBJ2-1; TRBD2 matches 10 bases. The CDR3 runs to 16 residues. V shed 2 bases and J 4 bases; nucleotides not matched to a gene: 5. Germline loops: CDR1 MGHDK, CDR2 SYGVNS. In DNA form, the CDR3 reads TGTGCCAGCAGTGAAAGAACACTAGCGGGATACAATGAGCAGTTCTTC. Translation gives CASSERTLAGYNEQFF.

This chain joins TRBV20-1 and TRBJ2-7, with 7 bases matching TRBD1. J lost 9 bases, V lost 4 bases, and 3 bases had no gene match. This CDR3 has 10 amino acids. Germline V CDR1 and CDR2: DFQATT, SNEGSKA (reference sequence). DNA of the CDR3: TGCAGTGCTAAACAGGGGTGGCAGTACTTC. As protein: CSAKQGWQYF.

This chain links TRBV11-1 with TRBJ2-7; TRBD2 is a possible D gene (7 bases). The CDR3 extends over 15 amino acids. V was pared by 7 bases and J by 6 bases, with 22 bases between. The germline V gene encodes CDR1 SGHAT and CDR2 FQDESV (reference sequence). CDR3 in DNA: TGTGCCAGCACCACTTTCTCTGGGGGGGCGGGCGAGCAGTACTTC. Protein: CASTTFSGGAGEQYF.

The genes are TRBV5-4 and TRBJ2-5; TRBD2 agrees at 14 bases. V lost 4 bases, J lost 5 bases, and 7 bases stayed unmatched. The CDR3 totals 16 residues. Germline values: CDR1 SGHNT, CDR2 YYREEE (reference sequence). CDR3 sequence (DNA): TGTGCCAGCAGCGCGGGACTAGCGGGAGTAAGGGAGACCCAGTACTTC. This gives the protein CASSAGLAGVRETQYF.